This entry describes one T cell receptor (beta chain). Antigen: not known. This record belongs to a study of shared clonotypes between healthy human individuals. Germline V gene sequence: CDR1 LNHNV, CDR2 YYDKDF (reference sequence). With 3 bases clipped from V and 1 base from J, the junction kept 4 bases outside the gene matches. The CDR3 spans 15 residues. Sorted-subset replicate PCRs used about 0.2 ug DNA, around 27,000 T cell genomes. Measured with immunoSEQ multiplex PCR; TCRdb has only the in-frame clones, and not every one. The sample includes about 2.5 million clones, about nine tenths of them seen just once. General study points: Enrolling few donors narrowed the genetic and exposure-history diversity that was represented. Sharing across four donors was seen in 4% to 6.5% of naive CD4 clonotypes.

Specimen: naive CD4+ T cells from PBMCs. The sample's subset: CD45RA+ positively selected. The chain joins TRBV15 to TRBJ2-7; 9 bases line up with TRBD1. The receptor was isolated from a man between 18 and 35 years old in good health. Some clones in this sample may be carry-over from other donors' samples. CDR3 in DNA: TGTGCCACCAGCAGTTGGGGGACAGGGTCCTACGAGCAGTACTTC. Translated, it gives CATSSWGTGSYEQYF.